This TCR beta chain is drawn from a study of blood T cell repertoires in COVID-19 (dated by TCRdb to between 2020 and 2021). At the level of the whole study: Samples from collaborators originated in the United States, Italy and Spain and spanned both the acute and convalescent phases of COVID-19. The material from the prospective study consisted of cDNA or gDNA derived from T cells, B-cell-depleted T cells, or PBMCs. Deeply sampled blood TCRbeta repertoires from subjects exposed to, actively infected with, or recovered from COVID-19 were included in the dataset. A freely available public database, intended as a resource for researchers studying the immune response to SARS-CoV-2, is where the repertoires were released. Sample metadata almost always included a de-identified subject ID, COVID-19 status, age in years and sex. The samples were drawn from two sources: the first 160 participants of the ongoing ImmuneRACE study, and over 950 subjects contributed by 6 global collaborators. Where available, HLA class I and class II types were taken from metadata supplied by the sample provider and were not determined by assay-based typing. The research as a whole found: Clinical and demographic metadata were provided uncurated, with the amount varying by source and participant.

Concerning this clone: Its antigen remains unidentified. The input lacks base qualities; no much larger clone sits a single base away.

From the germline V gene, CDR1 is MNHEY and CDR2 is SVGAGI. V gives up 6 bases and J gives up 2 bases, and the segment between their germline ends measures 8 bases. The CDR3 contains 13 residues, cysteine and phenylalanine counted. Only the CDR3 region is kept as DNA, spanning 39 bases read in frame from base 1. In the prospective study, participants were about 18 to 95 years old, resided in 24 geographic areas of the United States, and were enrolled through a virtual design. In the prospective study, cohorts were assigned on the basis of participant-reported clinical history obtained from a screening survey and a study questionnaire. For ImmuneRACE Cohort 3, a participant was defined as recovered based on two consecutive negative NP/OP PCR tests, clearance by a healthcare professional, or resolution of symptoms. In the prospective study, mobile phlebotomists collected whole blood, serum and a nasopharyngeal or oropharyngeal swab from each participant. Participants in the prospective study had the option to provide additional blood draws and questionnaires over a 2-month period. Before DNA extraction, prospective study blood samples were shipped either frozen or at room temperature.

TCRbeta CDR3 regions were amplified from genomic DNA using the immunoSEQ Assay, a bias-controlled multiplex PCR. The authors processed their data as follows. The number of nucleated cells in each sample was estimated from the amplification of reference gene primers within the assay. To quantify the absolute abundance of each unique TCRbeta CDR3 rearrangement, sequence reads were collapsed and filtered. For each sample, productive Simpson clonality was calculated as the square root of Simpson's diversity index over productive rearrangements. TCRdb's version of the immuneACCESS table is confined to in-frame rearrangements and falls short of the full clone set. An unresolved V gene accounts for under half of the shortfall where checked; the remainder is of unknown origin. The DNA was the basis for D and trimming; V, J and clone size are from that table. The sample yields about 270,000 clones; approximately 90% were counted once. The ten top clones hold 2.5% to 3% of the sample.

The sample comprised PBMCs or T cells enriched from blood (not recorded which). The TCR sequence derives from a woman between 45 and 65 years old who had recovered from COVID-19. The chain is assembled from TRBV6-5 and TRBJ1-3, with no confident D gene call. The DNA sequence reads TGTGCCAGCAGGAGGGCGGCTGGAAACACCATATATTTT. This yields the protein CASRRAAGNTIYF.